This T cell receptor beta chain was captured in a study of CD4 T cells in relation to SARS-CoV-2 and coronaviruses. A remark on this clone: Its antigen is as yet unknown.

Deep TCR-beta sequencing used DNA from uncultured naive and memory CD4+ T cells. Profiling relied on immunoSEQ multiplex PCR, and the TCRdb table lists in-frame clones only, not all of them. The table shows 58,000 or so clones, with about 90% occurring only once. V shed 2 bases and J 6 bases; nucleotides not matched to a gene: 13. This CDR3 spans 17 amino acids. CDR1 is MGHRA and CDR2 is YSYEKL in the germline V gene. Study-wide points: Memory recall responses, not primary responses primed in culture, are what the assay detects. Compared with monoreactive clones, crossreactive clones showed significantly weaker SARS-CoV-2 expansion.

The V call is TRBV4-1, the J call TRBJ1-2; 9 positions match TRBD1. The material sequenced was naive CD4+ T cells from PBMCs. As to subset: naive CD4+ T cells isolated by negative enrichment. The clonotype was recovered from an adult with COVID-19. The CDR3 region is CASSQRKIQGALDGYTF. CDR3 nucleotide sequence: TGCGCCAGCAGCCAAAGGAAAATACAGGGGGCGCTGGATGGCTACACCTTC.